The present T cell receptor beta chain was sequenced within a study of OX40 agonist ivuxolimab in advanced cancers. Overall study context: Males comprised around four fifths of the group, whose mean age was approximately 60 years (range roughly 20 to 85). Overall study findings and caveats: The CD4+ and CD8+ T cells in the blood had expanded clonally by week 6 at 0.1 to 3.0 mg/kg.

There are 14 residues in the CDR3. Germline assignment: CDR1 SGHRS and CDR2 YFSETQ. The data were produced by immunoSEQ multiplex PCR, yet TCRdb's version contains in-frame clones alone and is incomplete. The sample has about 93,000 clones, roughly 90% seen once. About this clone: Its antigen remains unidentified. The germline gene is not matched at one end of the junction; a read error may be the cause.

This TCR was sampled from an adult with an advanced solid tumor such as melanoma, head and neck, liver or kidney cancer. The sample was CD4+ or CD8+ T cells sorted from blood, taken in a trial of the OX40 agonist ivuxolimab. V is TRBV5-1 and J is TRBJ1-3; D might be TRBD1 (5 bases). The CDR3: CASSLGGTGNTIYF. CDR3 in DNA: TGCGCCAGCAGCTTGGGGGGGACTGGTAACACCATATATTTT.